One and the same sample provided the 26 T cell receptor beta chains below, sequenced in a study of blood T cell repertoires in COVID-19. The repertoire was sequenced with immunoSEQ multiplex PCR; TCRdb's copy has only in-frame clones and lacks some. The sample carries 50,000 or so clones, about nine tenths recorded once. What was sequenced was peripheral blood. Receptors originate from a human donor with active COVID-19. The donor label of this sample is uncertain.

V gene TRBV7-9 combines with J gene TRBJ1-1; a weak D match, TRBD1 (5 bases). This CDR3 is 13 amino acids long. Trimming removed 7 bases from V and 7 bases from J, with 16 bases in between. The germline V gene has CDR1 SEHNR and CDR2 FQNEAQ (reference sequence). The CDR3 sequence is CASTPSGGIEAFF. For the CDR3, the DNA is TGTGCCAGCACCCCAAGCGGGGGTATTGAAGCTTTCTTT.

This sequence joins TRBV6-1 and TRBJ2-3; TRBD1 aligns across 7 bases. V lost 3 bases to trimming and J lost 4 bases; unmatched junction nucleotides: 4. The CDR3 is 14 residues long. The germline V gene encodes CDR1 MNHNS and CDR2 SASEGT. CDR3 loop: CASSDQTGADTQYF. The CDR3 bases are TGTGCCAGCAGTGACCAAACAGGGGCAGATACGCAGTATTTT.

This chain uses TRBV15 with TRBJ1-5; D is unresolved. The V end was cut by 1 base, the J end by 2 bases, with 6 bases between. This CDR3 region has 14 residues. Germline CDR1 and CDR2: LNHNV and YYDKDF (reference sequence). CDR3 in DNA: TGTGCCACCAGCAGAGGCGTAGGCAATCAGCCCCAGCATTTT. It codes for CATSRGVGNQPQHF.

The rearrangement joins TRBV5-5 to TRBJ2-3, with 7 bases lining up with TRBD1. Germline V gene lookup returns CDR1 SGHKS and CDR2 YYEKEE (reference sequence). There are 14 residues in the CDR3. With 5 bases clipped from V and 1 base from J, the junction kept 4 bases outside the gene matches. CDR3 amino acids: CASRDDRGTDTQYF. DNA of the CDR3: TGTGCCAGCAGGGATGACAGGGGCACAGATACGCAGTATTTT.

The chain joins TRBV29-1 to TRBJ2-7; perhaps TRBD1 as D (6 bases). This CDR3 comprises 13 residues. Trimming cost V 6 bases and J 4 bases, with 16 bases left between them. Germline CDR1 SQVTM, CDR2 ANQGSEA. The CDR3 region is CSVHLQGWYEQYF. The CDR3 DNA sequence: TGCAGCGTCCATCTACAGGGATGGTACGAGCAGTACTTC.

This chain connects TRBV5-6 to TRBJ1-6; D uncertain. CDR3 length: 16 residues. The V end lost 0 bases, the J end lost 4 bases, and 11 bases lay between the germline ends. Germline loops: CDR1 SGHDT, CDR2 YYEEEE. CDR3 protein: CASSLAGSPYNSPLHF. DNA for the CDR3: TGTGCCAGCAGCTTGGCCGGGTCACCGTATAATTCACCCCTCCACTTT.

The V gene is TRBV11-2, the J gene TRBJ2-7; 7 bases fit TRBD1. The CDR3 covers 15 residues. CDR1 and CDR2 from the germline V gene are SGHAT and FQNNGV. V was clipped by 4 bases and J by 7 bases; unmatched bases: 13. The CDR3, as DNA: TGTGCCAGCAGCTCCTTAATACAGGGGATTAAAGAGCAGTACGTC. Amino acid sequence: CASSSLIQGIKEQYV.

This clone was counted once. The V call is TRBV7-3, the J call TRBJ1-5; 7 nucleotides line up with TRBD1. The CDR3 is 15 residues long. The J segment lost 7 bases and the V segment lost 0 bases, leaving 6 bases of the junction unmatched. In germline, CDR1 is SGHTA, CDR2 FQGTGA. CDR3 DNA: TGTGCCAGCAGCTTAACGGGGGACAGATGGCAGCCCCAGCATTTT. This encodes CASSLTGDRWQPQHF.

This chain links TRBV29-1 with TRBJ1-6; 7 nucleotides match TRBD1. V dropped 7 bases and J dropped 3; count of bases not matched to a gene: 9. CDR3 length: 15 amino acids. Germline CDR1 reads SQVTM; CDR2 reads ANQGSEA. CDR3 sequence: CSARNGTVYNSPLHF. CDR3 nucleotide sequence: TGCAGCGCCAGAAACGGGACAGTCTATAATTCACCCCTCCACTTT.

This rearrangement joins TRBV3-1 (or the pseudogene TRBV3-2) to TRBJ2-3; D call uncertain. The V gene's germline CDR1 is LGHDT and CDR2 YNNKEL (reference sequence). Trimming pared 2 bases from V and 6 bases from J, leaving 18 bases between. The CDR3 spans 16 residues. The CDR3 spells CASSQWRRMHMDTQYF. Written as DNA, the CDR3 is TGTGCCAGCAGCCAATGGCGGCGGATGCACATGGATACGCAGTATTTT.

The V and J genes are TRBV14 and TRBJ2-1, with D hard to call. This CDR3 region has 14 residues. V was trimmed by 3 bases and J by 3 bases, leaving 9 bases between them. CDR1 and CDR2 (germline): SGHDN, FVKESK. The CDR3, as DNA: TGTGCCAGCAGCCAGAGTTTACTCTACAATGAGCAGTTCTTC. Translated: CASSQSLLYNEQFF.

This chain joins TRBV7-9 and TRBJ2-1; 7 positions agree with TRBD1. J lost 4 bases, V lost 6 bases, and 6 bases had no gene match. Germline CDR1 is SEHNR and CDR2 is FQNEAQ (reference sequence). This CDR3 contains 14 residues. Written as DNA, the CDR3 is TGTGCCAGCAGATCCTGGGACAGATACAATGAGCAGTTCTTC. As protein: CASRSWDRYNEQFF.

V usage is TRBV9 and J usage is TRBJ2-1; 10 nucleotides match TRBD2. Looked up from germline, CDR1 is SGDLS and CDR2 is YYNGEE. The ends lost 2 bases at V and 0 bases at J; junction bases unmatched: 11. The CDR3 sequence is 19 residues long. This CDR3 is CASSVAASSGGSSYNEQFF. In DNA, the CDR3 is TGTGCCAGCAGCGTCGCGGCTTCTAGCGGGGGAAGCTCCTACAATGAGCAGTTCTTC.

The chain employs TRBV6-5 and TRBJ2-2; 12 bases align to TRBD1. The CDR3 extends over 15 amino acids. Germline CDR1 is MNHEY and CDR2 is SVGAGI. With 6 bases clipped from V and 6 bases from J, the junction kept 5 bases outside the gene matches. CDR3: CASRRGTGGSGELFF. The CDR3 bases are TGTGCCAGCAGACGGGGGACAGGGGGCTCCGGGGAGCTGTTTTTT.

This clone has just one count. The chain uses TRBV29-1 and TRBJ2-4; no firm D call. This CDR3 is 11 amino acids long. CDR1 is SQVTM and CDR2 is ANQGSEA in the germline V gene. Deletions cut 7 bases from V and 0 bases from J, with 4 bases between. The CDR3 region is CSGGAKNIQYF. CDR3 DNA sequence: TGCAGCGGAGGAGCCAAAAACATTCAGTACTTC.

This clone came up once. V usage is TRBV12-5 and J usage is TRBJ2-5, with TRBD2 matching over 7 bases. CDR3 size: 17 residues. Germline loops: CDR1 LGHNT, CDR2 FRNRAP. Trimming took 0 bases from V and 4 from J; bases not matched to a gene: 11. The CDR3 coding sequence is TGTGCTAGTGGTTTGGTAACCTGGGGGTCGGGGGGAGAGACCCAGTACTTC. Translation: CASGLVTWGSGGETQYF.

This chain joins TRBV19 and TRBJ2-1; 9 nucleotides line up with TRBD1. Germline CDR1 is LNHDA and CDR2 is SQIVND (reference sequence). The CDR3 extends over 15 amino acids. Losses at the gene ends were 6 bases for V and 10 bases for J; bases not matched to a gene: 13. CDR3 loop: CASRLKDRGQGEQFF. DNA of the CDR3: TGTGCCAGTAGGCTTAAGGACAGGGGTCAGGGGGAGCAGTTCTTC.

V is TRBV25-1 and J is TRBJ1-2; 7 nucleotides match TRBD1. Per the germline V gene, CDR1 is MGHDK and CDR2 is SYGVNS. V lost 4 bases and J lost 4; bases outside the gene matches: 9. This CDR3 region has 15 residues. The CDR3 DNA reads TGTGCCAGCAGTGTTGGGGCGACAGGGCGCTATGGCTACACCTTC. Protein: CASSVGATGRYGYTF.

The gene calls are TRBV9 and TRBJ2-2, with TRBD2 matching over 10 bases. The CDR3 has 16 amino acids. Losses at the gene ends were 4 bases for V and 3 bases for J; bases not matched to a gene: 6. Germline values: CDR1 SGDLS, CDR2 YYNGEE. As DNA, the CDR3 is TGTGCCAGCAGCCCTAGCGGGAGAGGGGACACCGGGGAGCTGTTTTTT. Protein: CASSPSGRGDTGELFF.

The chain couples TRBV7-8 to TRBJ1-2; 9 positions match TRBD1. V was pared by 5 bases and J by 4 bases, with 8 bases of the junction left unmatched. Germline V gene lookup returns CDR1 SGHVS and CDR2 FQNEAQ. This CDR3 is 15 amino acids long. CDR3 loop: CASSLSDRGGYGYTF. The CDR3 DNA follows: TGTGCCAGCAGCCTCTCGGACAGGGGAGGCTATGGCTACACCTTC.

V and J are TRBV6-4 and TRBJ1-1; D ambiguous. The germline gives CDR1 MRHNA, CDR2 SNTAGT. Trimming shortened V by 3 bases and J by 1 base, and 6 bases separated the two germline ends. CDR3 length: 13 amino acids. The CDR3, as DNA: TGTGCCAGCAGTGAAGCCTGGAACACTGAAGCTTTCTTT. Translation: CASSEAWNTEAFF.

J is TRBJ2-1 and V is TRBV4-1, with no clear D. Trimming took 4 bases from V and 10 from J, leaving 11 bases between them. The germline V gene encodes CDR1 MGHRA and CDR2 YSYEKL. This CDR3 has 12 residues. This CDR3 reads CASSPLDGEQFF. CDR3 nucleotides: TGCGCCAGCAGCCCCTTAGACGGGGAGCAGTTCTTC.

V is TRBV28 and J is TRBJ1-5; D may be TRBD1 (6 bases). Per germline, CDR1 MDHEN and CDR2 SYDVKM. Trimming pared 6 bases from V and 2 bases from J, leaving 17 bases between. This CDR3 has 16 amino acids. CDR3 sequence reads: CASRWGRGIGNQPQHF. DNA of the CDR3: TGTGCCAGCAGATGGGGAAGGGGGATAGGCAATCAGCCCCAGCATTTT.

This clone was detected only once. This chain uses TRBV9 with TRBJ1-6; a weak D match, TRBD1 (6 bases). Deletions cut 5 bases from V and 7 bases from J, with 13 bases between. CDR3 size: 14 residues. The V gene's germline CDR1 is SGDLS and CDR2 YYNGEE. The CDR3: CASRRDTVNSPLHF. Written as DNA, the CDR3 is TGTGCCAGCAGGAGGGACACGGTGAATTCACCCCTCCACTTT.

J is TRBJ2-3 and V is TRBV7-9; D perhaps matches TRBD1 (5 bases). This CDR3 contains 14 residues. Germline V gives CDR1 SEHNR, CDR2 FQNEAQ (reference sequence). Trimming left V 5 bases short and J 1 base short, with 10 bases between. In DNA form, the CDR3 reads TGTGCCAGCAGCCCTACAGGACGCACAGATACGCAGTATTTT. As protein: CASSPTGRTDTQYF.

The chain couples TRBV5-1 to TRBJ2-3; possibly TRBD1 for D (6 bases). The V and J ends lost 3 bases and 5 bases respectively, with 10 bases between them. Germline V CDR1 and CDR2: SGHRS, YFSETQ. CDR3 length: 13 amino acids. As DNA, the CDR3 is TGCGCCAGCAGCTCAGCCAGGGGAGATACGCAGTATTTT. It codes for CASSSARGDTQYF.